These T cell receptor beta chains were read from a single sample in a study of blood T cells in healthy people across ages. One entry per CDR3 protein, called by TCRdb with MiXCR from the 5' RACE reads. This table holds some 730,000 distinct CDR3 sequences, roughly 20% found once. Sequencing was performed on blood. These receptors all stem from a man in his 70s in good health. Both conserved end residues are part of each CDR3. The D gene is left open where the match is weak. A row's size may be missing; if present it is once, few, many or a size class.

TRBJ2-1 | TRBV19 | TRBD1 | NA | CASSLGTGSMGNEQFF | TGTGCCAGTAGCCTCGGGACAGGTAGTATGGGTAATGAGCAGTTCTTC
TRBJ2-2 | TRBV7-8 | TRBD2 | NA | CASSRGLLAGELTGELFF | TGTGCCAGCAGCAGGGGGCTCCTAGCGGGGGAGCTCACCGGGGAGCTGTTTTTT
TRBJ2-3 | TRBV29-1 | NA | few | CSVAGRTLFTDTQYF | TGCAGCGTCGCGGGACGGACTTTGTTCACAGATACGCAGTATTTT
TRBJ2-5 | TRBV6-5 | TRBD2 | few | CASLASGRETQYF | TGTGCCAGCCTGGCTAGCGGGAGAGAGACCCAGTACTTC
TRBJ1-4 | TRBV5-1 | TRBD1 | few | CASSLGQAEKLFF | TGCGCCAGCAGCCTAGGACAGGCTGAAAAACTGTTTTTT
TRBJ2-5 | TRBV20-1 | TRBD1 | NA | CSARAGTEETQYF | TGCAGTGCTAGAGCAGGGACAGAAGAGACCCAGTACTTC
TRBJ1-2 | TRBV12-3/TRBV12-4 | NA | few | CASSPRRSNGYTF | TGTGCCAGCAGTCCCAGGAGGTCCAATGGCTACACCTTC
TRBJ2-7 | TRBV29-1 | TRBD1 | few | CSALGTGDRYEQYF | TGCAGCGCCCTGGGGACAGGGGATCGCTACGAGCAGTACTTC
TRBJ1-6 | TRBV20-1 | NA | NA | CSARDLGSGVSPLHF | TGCAGTGCTAGAGATCTGGGGTCAGGAGTTTCACCCCTCCACTTT
TRBJ1-2 | TRBV6-6 | TRBD1 | NA | CASSSYGSGQGARGYTF | TGTGCCAGCAGTTCCTATGGTTCGGGACAGGGGGCGCGAGGCTACACCTTC
TRBJ2-5 | TRBV12-3/TRBV12-4 | TRBD2 | few | CASSPQIAGKETQYF | TGTGCCAGCAGTCCCCAAATAGCGGGTAAAGAGACCCAGTACTTC
TRBJ1-1 | TRBV5-1 | NA | NA | CASSDQPGTVNTEAFF | TGCGCCAGCAGCGACCAACCCGGGACGGTGAACACTGAAGCTTTCTTT
TRBJ2-1 | TRBV3-1 | NA | many | CASSQARSGFDEQFF | TGTGCCAGCAGCCAGGCTCGTTCGGGTTTTGATGAGCAGTTCTTC
TRBJ2-1 | TRBV15 | TRBD2 | NA | CATSRDAGLAGVVLSRQFF | TGTGCCACCAGCAGAGATGCGGGACTAGCGGGAGTGGTGCTTTCGCGGCAGTTCTTC
TRBJ1-4 | TRBV5-1 | NA | NA | CASSGSGTNEKLFF | TGCGCCAGCAGCGGGAGTGGCACTAATGAAAAACTGTTTTTT
TRBJ2-6 | TRBV6-1 | TRBD1 | NA | CASTRLGTGLTTGANVLTF | TGTGCCAGCACTCGACTCGGGACAGGGTTAACGACTGGGGCCAACGTCCTGACTTTC
TRBJ2-7 | TRBV5-1 | TRBD1 | many | CARSMGTAIQYEQYF | TGCGCCAGGAGCATGGGGACAGCTATCCAATACGAGCAGTACTTC
TRBJ2-4 | TRBV20-1 | NA | few | CSADVWDNIQYF | TGCAGTGCTGACGTTTGGGACAACATTCAGTACTTC
TRBJ2-7 | TRBV24-1 | TRBD1 | NA | CATSDRGRREQYF | TGTGCCACCAGTGACAGGGGGAGACGAGAGCAGTACTTC
TRBJ2-3 | TRBV29-1 | NA | few | CSVLPSTDTQYF | TGCAGCGTGCTTCCAAGCACAGATACGCAGTATTTT
TRBJ2-3 | TRBV12-3/TRBV12-4 | NA | NA | CASTSYPDTQYF | TGTGCCAGCACCTCCTATCCAGATACGCAGTATTTT
TRBJ1-1 | TRBV5-8 | TRBD1 | few | CASTRQGLNTEAFF | TGTGCCAGCACCAGACAGGGCCTCAACACTGAAGCTTTCTTT
TRBJ2-4 | TRBV4-1 | NA | many | CASSQEGGLRNIQYF | TGCGCCAGCAGCCAAGAGGGGGGGCTGAGAAACATTCAGTACTTC
TRBJ2-3 | TRBV18 | TRBD1 | NA | CASSPFGTGGTDTQYF | TGTGCCAGCTCACCTTTCGGGACAGGGGGTACGGATACGCAGTATTTT
TRBJ2-5 | TRBV28 | NA | few | CASSYEVLETQYF | TGTGCCAGCAGTTATGAGGTTTTGGAGACCCAGTACTTC
TRBJ1-5 | TRBV25-1 | TRBD1 | few | CASSGTGVGNQPQHF | TGTGCCAGCAGTGGCACAGGGGTGGGCAATCAGCCCCAGCATTTT
TRBJ1-1 | TRBV7-8 | NA | NA | CASSFGRATEAFF | TGTGCCAGCAGCTTTGGCAGGGCCACTGAAGCTTTCTTT
TRBJ2-5 | TRBV19 | NA | NA | CASSEREETQYF | TGTGCCAGTAGCGAGCGGGAAGAGACCCAGTACTTC
TRBJ2-1 | TRBV12-3/TRBV12-4 | NA | few | CASSPNDGGHDDNEQFF | TGTGCCAGCAGTCCAAATGACGGAGGGCATGATGACAATGAGCAGTTCTTC
TRBJ2-3 | TRBV5-1 | NA | NA | CASSLPLATSTDTQYF | TGCGCCAGCAGCTTGCCCCTAGCGACGAGCACAGATACGCAGTATTTT
TRBJ2-7 | TRBV6-5 | NA | NA | CASSGTGYPYEQYF | TGTGCCAGCAGTGGCACAGGGTATCCCTACGAGCAGTACTTC
TRBJ2-1 | TRBV7-3 | TRBD2 | few | CASSLWREFNNEQFF | TGTGCCAGCAGCTTATGGCGGGAGTTCAACAATGAGCAGTTCTTC